Reported below is one T cell receptor (beta chain). The data were obtained in a study of T cell responses to AZD1222 COVID-19 vaccine. The CDR3 is 12 residues long. Trimming stripped 0 bases from V and 11 bases from J, with 13 bases between. CDR1 is SQVTM and CDR2 is ANQGSEA in the germline V gene. Clones were read by immunoSEQ multiplex PCR, and TCRdb kept only the in-frame ones, dropping some. This sample yields some 130,000 clones, of which about 88% are seen a single time; roughly a tenth belongs to the top ten. The specimen was peripheral blood, collected 28 days after the second AZD1222 dose. The chain links TRBV29-1 to TRBJ1-1; D is unresolved. The TCR comes from an adult who received the AZD1222 COVID-19 vaccine. The CDR3 is CSVEDPGLGAFF. CDR3 nucleotides: TGCAGCGTTGAAGATCCGGGCCTGGGGGCTTTCTTT.